This is a list of T cell receptor beta chains from one sample in a study of shared clonotypes between healthy human individuals. The table came from immunoSEQ multiplex PCR; TCRdb's copy has only in-frame clones and leaves some out. Among a few million clones, 90% to 97% were seen once, and the ten largest hold approximately 0.13%. Sequenced sample: naive CD4+ T cells sorted from blood. Source of these receptors: a man aged 18 to 30 in good health. Each CDR3 is given with its conserved first and last residue. Each record gives: V gene, J gene, clone size, D gene, CDR3 DNA, CDR3 protein. D genes are given only for firm matches. Where a row states a size, it is once, few, many or the class of an expanded clone; other rows omit it.

TRBV6-5,TRBJ2-5,.,.,TGTGCCAGCAGTTACCTCCGGGGCCCAGAGACCCAGTACTTC,CASSYLRGPETQYF
TRBV28,TRBJ2-1,.,TRBD2,TGTGCCAGCAGCTCTTGGGGACTAGCGGGAGATAAGTTCTTC,CASSSWGLAGDKFF
TRBV30,TRBJ2-7,.,TRBD1,TGTGCCTGGGGACGGGACAGGGCATACGAGCAGTACTTC,CAWGRDRAYEQYF
TRBV5-1,TRBJ2-3,once,.,TGCGCCAGCAGCCCCGGGGCTAGCACAGATACGCAGTATTTT,CASSPGASTDTQYF
TRBV27,TRBJ2-7,.,TRBD2,TGTGCCAGCAGTTTGTCAAGGACTAGTTCGTTTTACGAGCAGTACTTC,CASSLSRTSSFYEQYF
TRBV19,TRBJ2-7,.,.,TGTGCCAGTAGTATTGGGAACTACGAGCAGTACTTC,CASSIGNYEQYF
TRBV5-1,TRBJ2-1,.,.,TGCGCCAGCAGGTCCCAGGGCTCTTTAAACTACAATGAGCAGTTCTTC,CASRSQGSLNYNEQFF
TRBV10-3,TRBJ2-4,.,.,TGTGCCATCAGCGACGACACCAAAAACATTCAGTACTTC,CAISDDTKNIQYF
TRBV7-2,TRBJ2-1,.,.,TGTGCCAGCAGCCCCCAGGTTAGCGAGAACAATGAGCAGTTCTTC,CASSPQVSENNEQFF
TRBV15,TRBJ1-4,.,.,TGTGCCACCAGCAGAGGGGCAGGGTGGATTAATGAAAAACTGTTTTTT,CATSRGAGWINEKLFF
TRBV28,TRBJ1-1,.,TRBD1,TGTGCCAGCAGCCACCGGACAGGGTACGGTTCAGCTTTCTTT,CASSHRTGYGSAFF
TRBV6-6,TRBJ2-7,once,.,TGTGCCAGCAGCAAACTGCAGTACGAGCAGTACTTC,CASSKLQYEQYF
TRBV5-4,TRBJ1-2,once,.,TGTGCCAGCAGCTTGGGGGTTCGAGGGAGGGGAAACTATGGCTACACCTTC,CASSLGVRGRGNYGYTF
TRBV6-6,TRBJ2-7,.,TRBD1,TGTGCCAGCACCGGACAGGGCTACGAGCAGTACTTC,CASTGQGYEQYF
TRBV6-1,TRBJ1-1,once,TRBD1,TGTGCCAGCAGTGCTAAAACAGGGGGGACTGAAGCTTTCTTT,CASSAKTGGTEAFF
TRBV4-3,TRBJ1-2,.,TRBD1,TGCGCCAGCAGCCAAGAAAGGACAGGGGGGCCCTATGGCTACACCTTC,CASSQERTGGPYGYTF
TRBV5-1,TRBJ1-4,.,.,TGCGCCAGCAGATTAACCCGACAGCCTAATGAAAAACTGTTTTTT,CASRLTRQPNEKLFF
TRBV4-1,TRBJ2-1,.,TRBD2,TGCGCCAGCAGCCAAGCGAGGACTAGCGCCTACAATGAGCAGTTCTTC,CASSQARTSAYNEQFF
TRBV29-1,TRBJ1-2,.,.,TGCAGCGTTTATTTCCCCCTCTCCAGGGATGGCTACACCTTC,CSVYFPLSRDGYTF
TRBV19,TRBJ2-7,.,TRBD1,TGTGCCAGTAGTATCCCGGGACAGGGGTCATCCGAGCAGTACTTC,CASSIPGQGSSEQYF
TRBV7-2,TRBJ1-6,.,.,TGTGCCAGCAGCTTAGTTTCACAGTCTGGCTCACCCCTCCACTTT,CASSLVSQSGSPLHF
TRBV4-3,TRBJ2-7,once,TRBD1,TGCGCCAGCAGCCAAGATGTCTGGGACAGGGATCTCGGAGGGATATACGAGCAGTACTTC,CASSQDVWDRDLGGIYEQYF
TRBV7-2,TRBJ1-5,.,.,TGTGCCAGCAGCCTAGGGGACCTGGCCCAGCATTTT,CASSLGDLAQHF